One and the same sample provided the 20 T cell receptor beta chains below, sequenced in a study of beta chain features in type 1 diabetes. Every isolated RNA sample was fully reverse transcribed, so sequencing captured expressed TCRB transcripts. This table comes from immunoSEQ multiplex PCR, and its TCRdb copy is limited to in-frame clones, with some not included. Here the sample spans 250,000 to 300,000 clones, roughly 8% being singletons. Specimen: central memory CD4+ T cells from blood. The receptors here all came from a woman under 30 in good health.

The chain couples TRBV7-2 to TRBJ2-7; 8 bases fit TRBD1. This CDR3 region has 15 residues. Germline lookup yields CDR1 SGHTA and CDR2 FQGNSA. Trimming cost V 4 bases and J 6 bases; bases outside gene matches: 11. CDR3 sequence reads: CASSSTQGGLGEQYF. The CDR3 nucleotides read TGTGCCAGCAGCTCAACACAGGGGGGATTAGGCGAGCAGTACTTC.

This clone has more than one count but fewer than ten. This chain uses TRBV5-4 with TRBJ1-1, with 7 bases aligning to TRBD1. The J segment lost 1 base and the V segment lost 4 bases, leaving 16 bases of the junction unmatched. CDR1 SGHNT and CDR2 YYREEE come from the germline V gene (reference sequence). This CDR3 region has 18 residues. CDR3 sequence: CASSQDGKGSGGNTEAFF. CDR3 nucleotide sequence: TGTGCCAGCAGCCAAGATGGAAAAGGGTCAGGGGGGAACACTGAAGCTTTCTTT.

This clone has a count of ten or more. The genes are TRBV4-2 and TRBJ2-6, with TRBD1 identical over 7 bases. The CDR3 is 17 residues long. Germline assignment: CDR1 LGHNA and CDR2 YNFKEQ. V trimming: 2 bases; J trimming: 2 bases; junction bases outside the gene matches: 6. CDR3 bases: TGTGCCAGCAGCCAACCGACAGGGCGTACTGGGGCCAACGTCCTGACTTTC. Translating it yields CASSQPTGRTGANVLTF.

This clone was found many times. This CDR3 reads CASSFGVSSEQYV. CDR3 nucleotides: TGTGCCAGCAGCTTCGGGGTGTCTAGCGAGCAGTACGTC. The chain joins TRBV7-2 to TRBJ2-7; a possible D gene is TRBD2 (5 bases). Germline V gene lookup returns CDR1 SGHTA and CDR2 FQGNSA. This CDR3 has 13 residues. The V gene lost 3 bases and the J gene lost 6 bases, with 12 bases spanning the gap.

This clone was picked up a small number of times. V usage is TRBV7-6 and J usage is TRBJ2-1; D not certain. V gave up 2 bases and J gave up 7 bases, with 9 bases separating them. The CDR3 extends over 13 amino acids. Germline loops: CDR1 SGHVS, CDR2 FNYEAQ. Here the CDR3 reads CASSLMAQNEQFF. The CDR3 region has the DNA TGTGCCAGCAGCTTAATGGCGCAGAATGAGCAGTTCTTC.

This clone appeared many times. The gene calls are TRBV4-3 and TRBJ1-2; a weak D match, TRBD1 (6 bases). The germline V gene has CDR1 LGHNA and CDR2 YSLEER. The CDR3 consists of 15 residues. V shed 3 bases and J shed 3 bases, with 14 bases lying between them. The CDR3, as DNA: TGCGCCAGCAGCCAGTCCACAGGGTTGGACTATGGCTACACCTTC. As protein: CASSQSTGLDYGYTF.

This clone has just a few counts. The chain couples TRBV11-2 to TRBJ2-3, with no clear D. V lost 2 bases, J lost 5 bases, and 14 bases lay in between. CDR1 is SGHAT and CDR2 is FQNNGV in the germline V gene. The CDR3 covers 15 residues. The CDR3 DNA follows: TGTGCCAGCAGCTTATTGGCATCAAACGGAGATACGCAGTATTTT. Protein: CASSLLASNGDTQYF.

This clone was found a few times. The J gene is TRBJ1-5, the V gene TRBV7-9; D gene unclear. Germline V gene data show CDR1 as SEHNR and CDR2 as FQNEAQ (reference sequence). Trimming took 5 bases from V and 0 from J, leaving 8 bases between them. The CDR3 extends over 14 amino acids. CDR3 DNA: TGTGCCAGCAGCCCTGCCCGTAGCAATCAGCCCCAGCATTTT. Residues: CASSPARSNQPQHF.

The CDR3 region is CASSSYYEQYF. The CDR3, as DNA: TGTGCCAGCAGCTCGTACTACGAGCAGTACTTC. The gene calls are TRBV7-9 and TRBJ2-7; no clear D gene. V was clipped by 4 bases and J by 3 bases, with 4 bases between them. This CDR3 region has 11 residues. Germline CDR1 reads SEHNR; CDR2 reads FQNEAQ (reference sequence).

This clone was counted only a few times. The genes are TRBV2 and TRBJ1-5, with D perhaps matching TRBD1 (6 bases). The germline V and J ends were trimmed by 7 bases and 6 bases, with 16 bases remaining between them. The CDR3 length is 14 residues. Germline CDR1 SNHLY, CDR2 FYNNEI. CDR3 loop: CASNGWGAAQPQHF. The DNA of the CDR3 is TGTGCCAGCAACGGATGGGGGGCTGCTCAGCCCCAGCATTTT.

The chain joins TRBV7-2 to TRBJ2-7; D is undetermined. CDR1 and CDR2 (germline): SGHTA, FQGNSA. The germline V and J ends were trimmed by 3 bases and 5 bases, with 14 bases remaining between them. CDR3 length: 14 amino acids. The CDR3 here is CASSFDVPTHEQYV. The CDR3 DNA sequence: TGTGCCAGCAGCTTCGATGTCCCCACCCACGAGCAGTACGTC.

This clone was seen more than once but under ten times. The chain employs TRBV7-2 and TRBJ1-5, with D possibly being TRBD1 (6 bases). CDR1 SGHTA and CDR2 FQGNSA come from the germline V gene. Trimming stripped 2 bases from V and 9 bases from J, with 17 bases between. The CDR3 is made up of 15 amino acids. Written as DNA, the CDR3 is TGTGCCAGCAGCTTAACAGGGTCCCGTGAGGGGCCCCAGCATTTT. It encodes CASSLTGSREGPQHF.

This chain connects TRBV5-1 to TRBJ1-2, with D maybe TRBD1 (5 bases). V lost 4 bases, J lost 5 bases, and 12 bases lay in between. The CDR3 has 13 amino acids. The germline CDR1 and CDR2 sequences are SGHRS and YFSETQ. CDR3 loop: CASSIDSNYGYTF. In DNA form, the CDR3 reads TGCGCCAGCAGCATCGACAGCAATTATGGCTACACCTTC.

This clone was counted only a few times. The chain joins TRBV11-2 to TRBJ2-7; D uncertain. Germline V gene data show CDR1 as SGHAT and CDR2 as FQNNGV. CDR3 length: 13 residues. The germline V and J ends were trimmed by 5 bases and 0 bases, with 8 bases remaining between them. The CDR3 loop is CASSPDVSYEQYF. Written as DNA, the CDR3 is TGTGCCAGCAGCCCGGACGTCTCCTACGAGCAGTACTTC.

The V gene is TRBV5-1, the J gene TRBJ2-7, with TRBD2 as a possible D gene (7 bases). V was cut by 8 bases and J by 6 bases, with 21 bases left in between. The germline V gene encodes CDR1 SGHRS and CDR2 YFSETQ. There are 14 residues in the CDR3. The CDR3 bases are TGCGCCAGTATGGGGGGCGGGAGCTCCCCCGAGCAGTACTTC. It is translated as CASMGGGSSPEQYF. The whole variable domain, remainder taken from reference TRBV5-1 and TRBJ2-7, is KAGVTQTPRYLIKTRGQQVTLSCSPISGHRSVSWYQQTPGQGLQFLFEYFSETQRNKGNFPGRFSGRQFSNSRSEMNVSTLELGDSALYLCASMGGGSSPEQYFGPGTRLTVT.

The rearrangement joins TRBV4-3 to TRBJ2-3; D is undetermined. Between the trimmed V and J ends, which lost 2 bases and 0 bases, there was a span of 6 bases. Germline V CDR1 and CDR2: LGHNA, YSLEER. The CDR3 loop spans 14 amino acids. The CDR3 coding sequence is TGCGCCAGCAGCCAAACGACAAGCACAGATACGCAGTATTTT. Its translation is CASSQTTSTDTQYF.

This chain uses TRBV28 with TRBJ1-4; 10 nucleotides agree with TRBD1. J was trimmed by 4 bases and V by 5 bases; bases with no gene match: 7. The CDR3 runs 16 residues. Looked up from germline, CDR1 is MDHEN and CDR2 is SYDVKM. DNA of the CDR3: TGTGCCAGCAGTGAATACCGGGACAGGGGTAATGAAAAACTGTTTTTT. Residues: CASSEYRDRGNEKLFF.

This clone was seen more than once but under ten times. V is TRBV27 and J is TRBJ1-6; D might be TRBD1 (5 bases). Germline CDR1 and CDR2: MNHEY and SMNVEV (reference sequence). The CDR3 loop spans 14 amino acids. V lost 4 bases and J 7 bases, leaving 11 bases between the germline ends. CDR3 amino acids: CASSSRGGNSPLHF. The CDR3 region has the DNA TGTGCCAGCAGTTCGCGTGGGGGAAATTCACCCCTCCACTTT.

The rearrangement links TRBV11-2 to TRBJ2-2; D ambiguous. This CDR3 is 14 amino acids long. Germline V gives CDR1 SGHAT, CDR2 FQNNGV. Trimming took off 5 bases at V and 6 bases at J, with 13 bases between the two ends. The CDR3 DNA sequence: TGTGCCAGCAGCCCCACGGCCGGCGCCGGGGAGCTGTTTTTT. Protein product: CASSPTAGAGELFF.

This chain uses TRBV19 with TRBJ2-7; 7 bases match TRBD2. Germline CDR1 is LNHDA and CDR2 is SQIVND (reference sequence). This CDR3 spans 15 amino acids. Trimming cost V 5 bases and J 4 bases; bases outside gene matches: 11. The CDR3 DNA sequence: TGTGCCAGTAGTTGGAAGGCGGGGGAAAGTTACGAGCAGTACGTC. This sequence encodes CASSWKAGESYEQYV.